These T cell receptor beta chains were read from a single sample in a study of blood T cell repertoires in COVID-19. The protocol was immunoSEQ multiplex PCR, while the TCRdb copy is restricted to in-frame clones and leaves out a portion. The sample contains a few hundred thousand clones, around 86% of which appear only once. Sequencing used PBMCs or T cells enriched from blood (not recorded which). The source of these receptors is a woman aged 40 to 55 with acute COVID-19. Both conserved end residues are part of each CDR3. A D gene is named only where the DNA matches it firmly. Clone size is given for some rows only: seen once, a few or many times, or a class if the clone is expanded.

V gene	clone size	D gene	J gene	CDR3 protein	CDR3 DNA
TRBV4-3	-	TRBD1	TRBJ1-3	CASSQDGRTGISGNTIYF	TGCGCCAGCAGCCAAGATGGACGGACAGGTATCTCTGGAAACACCATATATTTT
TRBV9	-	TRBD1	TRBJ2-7	CASSVGFVTGGTDEQYF	TGTGCCAGCAGCGTTGGTTTCGTGACAGGGGGTACGGACGAGCAGTACTTC
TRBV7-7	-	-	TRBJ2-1	CASSPLPSSYNEQFF	TGTGCTAGCAGCCCTTTACCGAGCTCCTACAATGAGCAGTTCTTC
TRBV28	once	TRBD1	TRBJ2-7	CASSPPPGTEASYEQYF	TGTGCCAGCAGTCCCCCCCCTGGGACAGAGGCCTCCTACGAGCAGTACTTC
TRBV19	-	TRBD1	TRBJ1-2	CASSGTGAPINYGYTF	TGTGCCAGTAGTGGGACAGGGGCACCTATTAACTATGGCTACACCTTC
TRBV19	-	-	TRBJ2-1	CASSTSASSYNEQFF	TGTGCCAGTAGTACGAGCGCGAGCTCCTACAATGAGCAGTTCTTC
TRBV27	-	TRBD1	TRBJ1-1	CASSPGQDTEAFF	TGTGCCAGCAGTCCGGGACAGGACACTGAAGCTTTCTTT
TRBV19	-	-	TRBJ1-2	CASRAGLNVYGYTF	TGTGCCAGTAGGGCAGGGTTGAACGTCTATGGCTACACCTTC
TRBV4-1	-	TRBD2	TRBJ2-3	CASSSGGGLVDTQYF	TGCGCCAGCAGCTCGGGGGGAGGACTAGTGGATACGCAGTATTTT
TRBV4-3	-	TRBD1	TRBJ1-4	CASSLGTGRDEKLFF	TGCGCCAGCAGCTTGGGGACAGGGAGAGATGAAAAACTGTTTTTT
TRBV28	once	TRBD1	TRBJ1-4	CASRLSRDRGEKLFF	TGTGCCAGCAGACTTTCCCGGGACAGAGGAGAAAAACTGTTTTTT
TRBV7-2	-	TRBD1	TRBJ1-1	CASSLTFDRGNTEAFF	TGTGCCAGCAGCTTAACCTTTGACAGGGGTAACACTGAAGCTTTCTTT
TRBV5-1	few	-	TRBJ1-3	CASSLGAVGNTIYF	TGCGCCAGCAGCTTGGGCGCGGTTGGAAACACCATATATTTT
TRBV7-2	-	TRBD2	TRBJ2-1	CASSHPSGRSHNEQFF	TGTGCCAGCAGCCACCCAAGCGGGAGGAGCCACAATGAGCAGTTCTTC
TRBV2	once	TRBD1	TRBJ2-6	CASSRGQLSGANVLTF	TGTGCCAGCAGTCGGGGACAGCTCTCTGGGGCCAACGTCCTGACTTTC
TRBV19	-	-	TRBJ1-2	CASIKSGGYHGYTF	TGTGCCAGTATCAAATCAGGAGGGTATCATGGCTACACCTTC
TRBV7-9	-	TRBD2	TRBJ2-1	CASTMGGTGEQFF	TGTGCCAGCACCATGGGGGGGACGGGTGAGCAGTTCTTC
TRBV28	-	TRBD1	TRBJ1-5	CASSERGPGQPQHF	TGTGCCAGCAGTGAAAGGGGGCCAGGGCAGCCCCAGCATTTT
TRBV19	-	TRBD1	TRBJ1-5	CASSPPGQVYSNQPQHF	TGTGCCAGTAGTCCGCCCGGACAGGTATATAGCAATCAGCCCCAGCATTTT
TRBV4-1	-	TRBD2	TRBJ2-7	CASSPEMTSGGIEQYF	TGCGCCAGCAGCCCAGAGATGACTAGCGGGGGGATCGAGCAGTACTTC
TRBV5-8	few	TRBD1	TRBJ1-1	CASSLRQGENTEAFF	TGTGCCAGCAGCCTCCGACAGGGCGAGAACACTGAAGCTTTCTTT
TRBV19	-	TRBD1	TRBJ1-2	CASSGQGVPGYTF	TGTGCCAGTAGTGGACAGGGGGTCCCTGGCTACACCTTC
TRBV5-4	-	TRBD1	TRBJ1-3	CASSPGTGGLLVGNTIYF	TGTGCCAGCAGCCCCGGGACAGGGGGCCTATTGGTAGGAAACACCATATATTTT
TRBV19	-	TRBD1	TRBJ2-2	CASSRDSNTGELFF	TGTGCCAGTAGTAGGGACAGTAACACCGGGGAGCTGTTTTTT
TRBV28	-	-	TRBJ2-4	CASSPPFGVFEAKNIQYF	TGTGCCAGCAGTCCCCCCTTCGGGGTTTTCGAAGCCAAAAACATTCAGTACTTC
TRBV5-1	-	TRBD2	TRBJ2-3	CASETSGRFGTQYF	TGCGCCAGTGAGACTAGCGGGAGGTTCGGCACGCAGTATTTT
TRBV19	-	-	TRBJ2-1	CASRKVEDTKEQFF	TGTGCCAGTAGGAAGGTAGAAGACACGAAAGAGCAGTTCTTC
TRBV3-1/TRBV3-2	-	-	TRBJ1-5	CASSQRLLAGQPQHF	TGTGCCAGCAGCCAGCGACTGTTAGCTGGTCAGCCCCAGCATTTT
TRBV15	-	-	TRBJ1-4	CATSARTTNEKLFF	TGTGCCACCAGCGCCAGGACAACTAATGAAAAACTGTTTTTT
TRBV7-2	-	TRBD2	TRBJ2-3	CASSLGTSGLFGGTQYF	TGTGCCAGCAGCTTGGGGACTAGCGGGTTGTTCGGGGGTACGCAGTATTTT
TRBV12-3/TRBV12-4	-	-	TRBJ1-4	CASSFGGNEKLFF	TGTGCCAGCAGTTTTGGAGGTAATGAAAAACTGTTTTTT
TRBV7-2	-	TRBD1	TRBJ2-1	CASSDGTGLQNEQFF	TGTGCCAGCAGCGACGGGACAGGGTTACAAAATGAGCAGTTCTTC
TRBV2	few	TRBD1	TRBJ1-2	CASRALTSGTGVGGYTF	TGTGCCAGCAGGGCCTTAACGTCCGGGACAGGGGTAGGTGGCTACACCTTC
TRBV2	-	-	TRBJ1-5	CASSQGLGPQPQHF	TGTGCCAGCAGCCAGGGACTTGGCCCTCAGCCCCAGCATTTT
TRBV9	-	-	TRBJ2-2	CASSVSSGVVTGELFF	TGTGCCAGCAGCGTATCTTCGGGAGTGGTCACCGGGGAGCTGTTTTTT
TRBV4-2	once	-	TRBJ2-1	CASSQTRYNEQFF	TGTGCCAGCAGCCAGACGAGGTACAATGAGCAGTTCTTC
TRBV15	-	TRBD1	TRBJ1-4	CATSRARRGRGQEKLFF	TGTGCCACCAGCAGAGCCCGGCGCGGCAGGGGGCAGGAAAAACTGTTTTTT
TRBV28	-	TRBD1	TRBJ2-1	CASSLAKQGANEQFF	TGTGCCAGCAGTTTAGCCAAACAGGGGGCGAATGAGCAGTTCTTC
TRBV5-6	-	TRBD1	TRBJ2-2	CASSPGTGYTGELFF	TGTGCCAGCAGTCCTGGGACAGGCTACACCGGGGAGCTGTTTTTT
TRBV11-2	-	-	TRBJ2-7	CASSLSEASSYEQYF	TGTGCCAGCAGCTTATCCGAGGCCAGCTCCTACGAGCAGTACTTC
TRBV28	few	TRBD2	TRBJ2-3	CATSPQLAGGRTQYF	TGTGCCACCTCACCACAACTAGCGGGAGGGCGTACGCAGTATTTT
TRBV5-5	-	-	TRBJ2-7	CASSFGLYSYEQYF	TGTGCCAGCAGCTTCGGACTGTACTCCTACGAGCAGTACTTC
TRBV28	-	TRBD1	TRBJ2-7	CASSLEDRARYEQYF	TGTGCCAGCAGTTTGGAGGACAGGGCCAGATACGAGCAGTACTTC
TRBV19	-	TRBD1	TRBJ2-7	CASSPTGTVTHEQYF	TGTGCCAGTAGTCCAACCGGGACAGTAACCCACGAGCAGTACTTC
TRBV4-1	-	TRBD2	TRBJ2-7	CASSQLAGDPEQYF	TGCGCCAGCAGCCAGTTAGCGGGAGACCCCGAGCAGTACTTC
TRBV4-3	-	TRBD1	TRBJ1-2	CASSQAFRQGEGYTF	TGCGCCAGCAGCCAAGCATTTAGACAGGGGGAGGGCTACACCTTC
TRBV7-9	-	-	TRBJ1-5	CASSLVGEQPQHF	TGTGCCAGCAGCTTAGTAGGGGAACAGCCCCAGCATTTT
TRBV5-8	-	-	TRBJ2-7	CASSLEVSSYEQYF	TGTGCCAGCAGCTTGGAAGTGAGCTCCTACGAGCAGTACTTC
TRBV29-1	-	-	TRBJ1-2	CSVESGLDYGYTF	TGCAGCGTTGAATCAGGGCTAGACTATGGCTACACCTTC
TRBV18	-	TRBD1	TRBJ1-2	CASSRGTDYGYTF	TGTGCCAGCTCTCGCGGGACAGACTATGGCTACACCTTC
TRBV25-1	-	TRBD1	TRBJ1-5	CASSQRDRGPQHF	TGTGCCAGCAGTCAACGGGACAGGGGGCCCCAGCATTTT
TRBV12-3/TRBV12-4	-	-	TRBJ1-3	CASSAVNTIYF	TGTGCCAGCAGTGCGGTTAACACCATATATTTT
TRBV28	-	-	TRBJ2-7	CASIDRRHGTYEQYF	TGTGCCAGCATCGACAGGAGGCATGGGACCTACGAGCAGTACTTC
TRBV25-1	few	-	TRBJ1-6	CASGDYNSPLHF	TGTGCCAGCGGAGATTATAATTCACCCCTCCACTTT
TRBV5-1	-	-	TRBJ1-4	CASSPGGSQKLFF	TGCGCCAGCAGCCCCGGGGGGAGTCAGAAACTGTTTTTT